Below, 15 T cell receptor beta chains from the same sample are listed, as sequenced in a study of T-cell reconstitution after alpha-beta-depleted transplantation in children. Preparation of the TCRbeta library was carried out with unique molecular identifiers. TCRdb fed the PCR reads into MiXCR, producing one record per CDR3 protein. The data contain more than 200,000 distinct CDR3 sequences, about 25% of them singletons. The sample in question was PBMCs, obtained before TCRalphabeta/CD19-depleted stem cell transplant. These receptors originate from a girl aged 2-15 years with Fanconi anemia, due to receive a stem cell transplant.

This clonotype was found many times. The rearrangement joins TRBV29-1 to TRBJ2-1; the D gene is possibly TRBD1 (6 bases). CDR3 length equals 13 residues. Germline CDR1 SQVTM, CDR2 ANQGSEA. Trimming took 4 bases from V and 4 from J, leaving 11 bases between them. The CDR3 DNA follows: TGCAGCGTTGCCGGGACACCTTACAATGAGCAGTTCTTC. It translates to CSVAGTPYNEQFF.

There are many counts of this clonotype. The chain has TRBV29-1 and TRBJ2-7, with a tentative D call TRBD1 (6 bases). V was trimmed by 6 bases and J by 4 bases, leaving 10 bases between them. CDR1 is SQVTM, CDR2 ANQGSEA, per germline. The CDR3 contains 11 residues. CDR3 amino acids: CSVGQIYEQYF. CDR3 sequence (DNA): TGCAGCGTCGGACAGATATACGAGCAGTACTTC.

In this sample, this clonotype turned up a few times. The chain combines TRBV5-1 with TRBJ2-7; D is possibly TRBD2 (6 bases). This CDR3 has 14 amino acids. The germline CDR1 and CDR2 sequences are SGHRS and YFSETQ. V lost 2 bases, J lost 5 bases, and 14 bases lay in between. The CDR3 loop is CASSLAGPEHEQYF. The CDR3 region has the DNA TGCGCCAGCAGCTTAGCGGGTCCTGAACACGAGCAGTACTTC.

This clonotype came up many times. The V gene is TRBV9, the J gene TRBJ2-1, with 8 positions matching TRBD1. Unmatched junction bases numbered 2, after V lost 4 bases and J lost 5 bases. CDR1 SGDLS and CDR2 YYNGEE come from the germline V gene. CDR3 length: 13 amino acids. The CDR3 spells CASSSDRDNEQFF. In DNA form, the CDR3 reads TGTGCCAGCAGCTCGGACAGGGACAATGAGCAGTTCTTC.

This clonotype was counted ten times or more. The chain carries TRBV10-3 and TRBJ1-2, with TRBD1 as a possible D gene (5 bases). The CDR3 extends over 15 amino acids. Germline assignment: CDR1 ENHRY and CDR2 SYGVKD. The germline V and J ends were trimmed by 3 bases and 4 bases, with 15 bases remaining between them. The CDR3 DNA reads TGTGCCATCAGTGACCCTTACCGGGACTTCTATGGCTACACCTTC. It encodes CAISDPYRDFYGYTF.

This clonotype was observed a handful of times. This sequence joins TRBV20-1 and TRBJ2-2; no firm D call. Deletions cut 5 bases from V and 1 base from J, with 8 bases between. The CDR3 totals 13 residues. Germline lookup yields CDR1 DFQATT and CDR2 SNEGSKA (reference sequence). CDR3 sequence (DNA): TGCAGTGCTCGGAGCGTGAACACCGGGGAGCTGTTTTTT. Translated: CSARSVNTGELFF.

This clonotype was seen ten or more times. The chain has TRBV18 and TRBJ1-1, with no clear D. The V gene lost 5 bases and the J gene lost 5 bases, with 12 bases spanning the gap. CDR3 size: 13 residues. Per the germline V gene, CDR1 is KGHSH and CDR2 is LQKENI. CDR3 sequence reads: CASSLERRTEAFF. DNA for the CDR3: TGTGCCAGCTCATTGGAGAGGAGGACTGAAGCTTTCTTT.

This chain uses TRBV27 with TRBJ2-3, with D tentatively TRBD2 (5 bases). V lost 3 bases and J 6 bases, leaving 13 bases between the germline ends. Germline loops: CDR1 MNHEY, CDR2 SMNVEV (reference sequence). The CDR3 loop spans 14 amino acids. The CDR3 nucleotides are TGTGCCAGCAGTTTCGAGGATTCGGGGGATACGCAGTATTTT. It encodes CASSFEDSGDTQYF.

This clonotype was seen ten or more times. The rearrangement joins TRBV29-1 to TRBJ2-1; D not certain. Germline CDR1 and CDR2: SQVTM and ANQGSEA. The CDR3 is 14 residues long. The ends were cut back, 7 bases at V and 0 bases at J, with 13 bases in the middle. The CDR3 sequence is CSGSQMSSYNEQFF. The CDR3 DNA reads as TGCAGCGGGTCACAGATGAGCTCCTACAATGAGCAGTTCTTC.

The chain employs TRBV20-1 and TRBJ2-1, with 11 bases aligning to TRBD2. Germline assignment: CDR1 DFQATT and CDR2 SNEGSKA (reference sequence). The CDR3 length is 13 residues. CDR3 sequence reads: CRLAGGSYNEQFF. DNA of the CDR3: TGCAGGCTAGCGGGGGGTTCCTACAATGAGCAGTTCTTC.

This clonotype was detected ten times or more. The chain carries TRBV20-1 and TRBJ1-5, with 7 bases lining up with TRBD1. Trimming removed 3 bases from V and 5 bases from J; junction bases left unmatched: 4. This CDR3 contains 13 residues. Germline V gene data show CDR1 as DFQATT and CDR2 as SNEGSKA (reference sequence). The CDR3 DNA is TGCAGTGCTAGCAAAGGGGGCCATCAGCCCCAGCATTTT. It specifies CSASKGGHQPQHF.

In this sample, this clonotype turned up many times. The gene calls are TRBV5-1 and TRBJ2-1; a possible D gene is TRBD1 (6 bases). The V and J ends lost 4 bases and 9 bases respectively, with 11 bases between them. This CDR3 has 12 amino acids. In germline, CDR1 is SGHRS, CDR2 YFSETQ. The CDR3 spells CASSDRPSEQFF. The CDR3 region has the DNA TGCGCCAGCAGCGACAGGCCATCTGAGCAGTTCTTC.

The rearrangement joins TRBV20-1 to TRBJ2-5; D might be TRBD2 (5 bases). The germline V gene has CDR1 DFQATT and CDR2 SNEGSKA (reference sequence). The CDR3 length is 15 residues. Trimming removed 5 bases at V and 5 bases at J, with 21 bases between. In DNA, the CDR3 is TGCAGTGCTTCCACCTCGACGGGGTGGTTGGAGACCCAGTACTTC. Its translation is CSASTSTGWLETQYF.

This clonotype has a count of ten or more. The CDR3 reads CASSLEPGQGAYNEQFF. CDR3 DNA: TGCGCCAGCAGCTTAGAGCCGGGACAGGGGGCCTACAATGAGCAGTTCTTC. The chain employs TRBV5-1 and TRBJ2-1; 11 bases match TRBD1. CDR1 is SGHRS and CDR2 is YFSETQ in the germline V gene. This CDR3 spans 17 amino acids. The trim removed 2 bases at V and 2 bases at J, leaving 6 bases unmatched.

At least ten counts were recorded for this clonotype. The gene calls are TRBV29-1 and TRBJ2-1, with D perhaps being TRBD1 or TRBD2 (6 bases each). The CDR3 runs 17 residues. Germline assignment: CDR1 SQVTM and CDR2 ANQGSEA. V lost 6 bases, J lost 1 base, and 22 bases lay in between. The CDR3 region is CSVGGVGGAGSYNEQFF. The CDR3 DNA reads TGCAGCGTGGGGGGCGTGGGCGGGGCCGGATCCTACAATGAGCAGTTCTTC.